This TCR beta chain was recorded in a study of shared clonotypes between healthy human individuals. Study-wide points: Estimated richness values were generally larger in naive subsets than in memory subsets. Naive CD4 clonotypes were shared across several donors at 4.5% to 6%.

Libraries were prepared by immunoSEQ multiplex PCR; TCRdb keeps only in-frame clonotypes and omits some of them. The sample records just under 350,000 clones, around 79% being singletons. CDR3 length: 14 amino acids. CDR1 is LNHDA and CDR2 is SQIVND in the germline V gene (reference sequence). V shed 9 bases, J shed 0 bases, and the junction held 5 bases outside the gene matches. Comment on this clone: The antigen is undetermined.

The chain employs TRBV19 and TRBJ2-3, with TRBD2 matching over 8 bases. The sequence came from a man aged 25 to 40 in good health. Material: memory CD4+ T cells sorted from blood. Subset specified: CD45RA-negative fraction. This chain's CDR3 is CASEPGGSTDTQYF. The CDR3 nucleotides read TGTGCCAGCGAACCGGGGGGGAGCACAGATACGCAGTATTTT.